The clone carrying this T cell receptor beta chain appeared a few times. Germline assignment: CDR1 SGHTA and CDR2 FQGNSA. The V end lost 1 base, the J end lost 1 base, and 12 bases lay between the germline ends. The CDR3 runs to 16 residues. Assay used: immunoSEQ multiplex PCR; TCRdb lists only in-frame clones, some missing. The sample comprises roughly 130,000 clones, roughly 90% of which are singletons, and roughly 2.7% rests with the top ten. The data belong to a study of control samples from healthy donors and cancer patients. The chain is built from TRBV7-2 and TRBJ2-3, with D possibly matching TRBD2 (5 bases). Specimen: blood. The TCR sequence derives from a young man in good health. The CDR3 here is CASSLGGQAGTDTQYF. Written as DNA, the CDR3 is TGTGCCAGCAGCTTAGGAGGGCAGGCCGGCACAGATACGCAGTATTTT.